Shown below are 5 T cell receptor beta chains from a single sample sequenced in a study of T cells after yellow fever vaccination. MiXCR, applied by TCRdb to the 5' RACE reads, yields one record per CDR3 protein. Of 250,000 to 400,000 distinct CDR3 sequences in the sample, over 4% are singletons; the top ten hold roughly 25%. Material: PBMCs, obtained 5 days after the yellow fever booster vaccination. These receptors all come from a man aged 18 to 29 who received the YFV17D yellow fever vaccine.

This clonotype was seen repeatedly, ten times or more. The rearrangement joins TRBV5-1 to TRBJ2-1; D is undetermined. The CDR3 loop spans 13 amino acids. Trimming took 1 base from V and 8 from J, leaving 10 bases between them. In germline, CDR1 is SGHRS, CDR2 YFSETQ. CDR3 sequence reads: CASSLTPVDEQFF. CDR3 coding DNA: TGCGCCAGCAGCTTGACTCCTGTGGATGAGCAGTTCTTC. Looking up the rest from reference TRBV5-1 and TRBJ2-1 gives the full variable domain: KAGVTQTPRYLIKTRGQQVTLSCSPISGHRSVSWYQQTPGQGLQFLFEYFSETQRNKGNFPGRFSGRQFSNSRSEMNVSTLELGDSALYLCASSLTPVDEQFFGPGTRLTVL.

This clonotype has a handful of counts. The rearrangement joins TRBV6-5 to TRBJ1-2, with no clear D. Germline V gene lookup returns CDR1 MNHEY and CDR2 SVGAGI. V lost 2 bases, J lost 5 bases, and 6 bases lay in between. CDR3 length equals 12 residues. The CDR3 is CASSYDNYGYTF. DNA of the CDR3: TGTGCCAGCAGTTACGATAATTATGGCTACACCTTC.

This chain connects TRBV7-6 to TRBJ2-1, with 10 bases that match TRBD2. CDR1 and CDR2 (germline): SGHVS, FNYEAQ. Germline trimming cut 5 bases from V and 7 bases from J; bases unmatched to any gene: 11. The CDR3 extends over 16 amino acids. Written as DNA, the CDR3 is TGTGCCAGCAGCGGCCGTCCAGCGGGGGGGCGGAATGAGCAGTTCTTC. It specifies CASSGRPAGGRNEQFF.

This clonotype has a count of ten or more. The genes are TRBV5-1 and TRBJ2-5; D possibly uses TRBD1 or TRBD2 (5 bases each). Germline-derived CDR1 and CDR2 are SGHRS and YFSETQ. The CDR3 spans 14 residues. V lost 3 bases and J lost 5, with 14 bases in between. CDR3 coding DNA: TGCGCCAGCAGCTCCCCTGGGGACGCGGAGACCCAGTACTTC. Protein product: CASSSPGDAETQYF.

This clonotype was observed many times. The chain is built from TRBV7-3 and TRBJ1-2; D call uncertain. This CDR3 contains 13 residues. V lost 3 bases and J lost 0, with 5 bases in between. Germline lookup yields CDR1 SGHTA and CDR2 FQGTGA. In DNA form, the CDR3 reads TGTGCCAGCAGCTTTGAGACTAACTATGGCTACACCTTC. Its translation is CASSFETNYGYTF. Full variable domain (missing parts from reference TRBV7-3 and TRBJ1-2): GAGVSQTPSNKVTEKGKYVELRCDPISGHTALYWYRQSLGQGPEFLIYFQGTGAADDSGLPNDRFFAVRPEGSVSTLKIQRTERGDSAVYLCASSFETNYGYTFGSGTRLTVV.